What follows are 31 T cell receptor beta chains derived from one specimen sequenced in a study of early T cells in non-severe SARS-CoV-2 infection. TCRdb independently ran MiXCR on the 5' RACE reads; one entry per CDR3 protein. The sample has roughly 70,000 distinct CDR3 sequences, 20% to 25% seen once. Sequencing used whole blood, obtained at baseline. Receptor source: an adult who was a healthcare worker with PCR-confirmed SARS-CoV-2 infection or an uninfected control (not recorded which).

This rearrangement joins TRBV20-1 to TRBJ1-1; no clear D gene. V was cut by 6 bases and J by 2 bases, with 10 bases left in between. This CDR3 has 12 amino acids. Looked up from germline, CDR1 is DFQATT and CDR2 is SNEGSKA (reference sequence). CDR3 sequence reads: CSASVRNTEAFF. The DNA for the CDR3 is TGCAGTGCGTCCGTGCGAAACACTGAAGCTTTCTTT.

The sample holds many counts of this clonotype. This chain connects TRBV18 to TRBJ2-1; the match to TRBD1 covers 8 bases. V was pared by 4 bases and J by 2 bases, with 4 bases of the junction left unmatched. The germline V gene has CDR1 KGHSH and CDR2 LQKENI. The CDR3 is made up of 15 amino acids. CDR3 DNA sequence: TGTGCCAGCTCACTCCGGACAGGGCCCTACAATGAGCAGTTCTTC. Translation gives CASSLRTGPYNEQFF.

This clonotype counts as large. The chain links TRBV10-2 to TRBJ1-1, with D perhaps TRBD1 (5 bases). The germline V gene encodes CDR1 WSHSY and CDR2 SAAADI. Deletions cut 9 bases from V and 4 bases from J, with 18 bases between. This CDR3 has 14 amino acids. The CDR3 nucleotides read TGCGCCAGTTTGCCGGCGGGGCGAGGCACTGAAGCTTTCTTT. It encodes CASLPAGRGTEAFF.

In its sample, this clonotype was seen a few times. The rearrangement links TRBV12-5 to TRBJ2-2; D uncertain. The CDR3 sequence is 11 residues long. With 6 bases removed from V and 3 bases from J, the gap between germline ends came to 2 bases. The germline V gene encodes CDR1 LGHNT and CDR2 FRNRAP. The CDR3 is CASGYTGELFF. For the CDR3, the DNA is TGTGCTAGTGGCTACACCGGGGAGCTGTTTTTT.

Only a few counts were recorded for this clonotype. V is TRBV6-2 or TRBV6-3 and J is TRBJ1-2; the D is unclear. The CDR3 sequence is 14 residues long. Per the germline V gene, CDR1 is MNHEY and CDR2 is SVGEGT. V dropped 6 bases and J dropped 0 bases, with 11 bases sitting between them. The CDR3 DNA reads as TGTGCCAGCAGCCCCCCGCGAACTAACTATGGCTACACCTTC. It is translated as CASSPPRTNYGYTF.

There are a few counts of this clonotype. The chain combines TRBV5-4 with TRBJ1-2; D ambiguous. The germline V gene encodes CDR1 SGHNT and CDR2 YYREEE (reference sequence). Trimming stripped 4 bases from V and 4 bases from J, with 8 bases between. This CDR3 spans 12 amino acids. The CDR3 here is CASSPDAYGYTF. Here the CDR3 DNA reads TGTGCCAGCAGCCCGGATGCCTATGGCTACACCTTC.

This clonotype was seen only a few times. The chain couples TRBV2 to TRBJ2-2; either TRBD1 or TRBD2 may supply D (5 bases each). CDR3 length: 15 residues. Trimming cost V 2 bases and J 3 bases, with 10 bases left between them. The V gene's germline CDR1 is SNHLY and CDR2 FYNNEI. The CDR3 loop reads CASSETGLYTGELFF. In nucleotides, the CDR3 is TGTGCCAGCAGTGAAACGGGGCTCTACACCGGGGAGCTGTTTTTT.

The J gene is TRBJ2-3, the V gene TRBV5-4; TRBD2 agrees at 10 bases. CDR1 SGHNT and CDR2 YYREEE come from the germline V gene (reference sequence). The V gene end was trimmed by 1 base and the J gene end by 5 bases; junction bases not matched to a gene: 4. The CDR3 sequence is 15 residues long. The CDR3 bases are TGTGCCAGCAGCTTGAGCGGGGGGGCGAGAGATACGCAGTATTTT. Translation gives CASSLSGGARDTQYF. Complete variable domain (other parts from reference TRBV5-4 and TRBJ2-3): ETGVTQSPTHLIKTRGQQVTLRCSSQSGHNTVSWYQQALGQGPQFIFQYYREEENGRGNFPPRFSGLQFPNYSSELNVNALELDDSALYLCASSLSGGARDTQYFGPGTRLTVL.

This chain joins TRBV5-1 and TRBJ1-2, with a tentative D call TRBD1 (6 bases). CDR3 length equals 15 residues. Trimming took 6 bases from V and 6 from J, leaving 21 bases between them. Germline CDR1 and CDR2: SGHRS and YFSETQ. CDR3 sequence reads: CASNNKHQGQDGYTF. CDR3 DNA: TGCGCCAGCAACAACAAACACCAGGGGCAGGATGGCTACACCTTC.

The CDR3 reads CASSISTGGYTF. The CDR3 DNA is TGTGCCAGTAGTATTTCGACAGGGGGCTACACCTTC. The rearrangement uses TRBV19 and TRBJ1-2; 7 nucleotides match TRBD1. The V gene's germline CDR1 is LNHDA and CDR2 SQIVND (reference sequence). V shed 3 bases, J shed 8 bases, and the junction held 3 bases outside the gene matches. The length of the CDR3 is 12 residues.

Written as DNA, the CDR3 is TGTGCCAGCAGCCGGCCGGGCCTAGATAACATTCAGTACTTC. It yields the protein CASSRPGLDNIQYF. The rearrangement joins TRBV12-3 or TRBV12-4 to TRBJ2-4; D call uncertain. V was cut by 6 bases and J by 7 bases, with 16 bases left in between. The CDR3 spans 14 residues.

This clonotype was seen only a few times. CDR3 protein: CASSSAGTANTGELFF. CDR3 coding DNA: TGTGCCAGCAGCTCGGCCGGGACAGCGAACACCGGGGAGCTGTTTTTT. This chain connects TRBV7-9 to TRBJ2-2; 7 bases map to TRBD1. The CDR3 loop spans 16 amino acids. V lost 4 bases, J lost 0 bases, and 5 bases stayed unmatched. The germline CDR1 and CDR2 sequences are SEHNR and FQNEAQ (reference sequence).

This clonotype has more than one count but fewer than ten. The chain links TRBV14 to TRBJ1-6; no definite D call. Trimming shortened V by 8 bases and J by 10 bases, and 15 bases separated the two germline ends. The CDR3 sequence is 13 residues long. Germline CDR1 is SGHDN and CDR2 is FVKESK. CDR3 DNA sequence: TGTGCCAGCGCTATGACCCCTAGGTCACCCCTCCACTTT. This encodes CASAMTPRSPLHF.

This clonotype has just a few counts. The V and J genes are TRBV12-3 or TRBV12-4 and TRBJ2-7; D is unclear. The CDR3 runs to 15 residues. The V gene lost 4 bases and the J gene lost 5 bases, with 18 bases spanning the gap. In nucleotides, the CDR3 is TGTGCCAGCAGTTCCGGGCAAGCCTACCTTAACGAGCAGTACTTC. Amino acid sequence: CASSSGQAYLNEQYF.

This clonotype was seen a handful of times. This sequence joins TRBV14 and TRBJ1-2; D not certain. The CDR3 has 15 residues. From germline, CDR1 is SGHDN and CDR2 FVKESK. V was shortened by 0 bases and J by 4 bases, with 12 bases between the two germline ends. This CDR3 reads CASSQDARRRYGYTF. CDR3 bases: TGTGCCAGCAGCCAAGATGCGAGACGACGCTATGGCTACACCTTC. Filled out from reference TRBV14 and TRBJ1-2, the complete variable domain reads EAGVTQFPSHSVIEKGQTVTLRCDPISGHDNLYWYRRVMGKEIKFLLHFVKESKQDESGMPNNRFLAERTGGTYSTLKVQPAELEDSGVYFCASSQDARRRYGYTFGSGTRLTVV.

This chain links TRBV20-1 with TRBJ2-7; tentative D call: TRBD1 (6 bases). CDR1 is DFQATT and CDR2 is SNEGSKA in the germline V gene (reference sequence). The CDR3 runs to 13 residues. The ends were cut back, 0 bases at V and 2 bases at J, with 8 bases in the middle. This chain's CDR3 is CSARDYRAYEQYF. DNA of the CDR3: TGCAGTGCTAGAGATTACAGGGCCTACGAGCAGTACTTC.

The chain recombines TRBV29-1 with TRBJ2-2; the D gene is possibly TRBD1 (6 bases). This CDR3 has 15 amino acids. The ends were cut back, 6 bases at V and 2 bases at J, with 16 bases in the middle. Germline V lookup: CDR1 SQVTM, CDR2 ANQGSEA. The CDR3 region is CSVKSRDKNTGELFF. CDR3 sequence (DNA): TGCAGCGTGAAGTCACGGGACAAAAACACCGGGGAGCTGTTTTTT.

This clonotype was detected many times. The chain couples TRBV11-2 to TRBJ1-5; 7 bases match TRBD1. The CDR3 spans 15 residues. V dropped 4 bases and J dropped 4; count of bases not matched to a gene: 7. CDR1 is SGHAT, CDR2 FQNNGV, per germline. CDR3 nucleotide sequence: TGTGCCAGCAGCTCGGGGGGACAGTATAATCAGCCCCAGCATTTT. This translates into CASSSGGQYNQPQHF.

This chain's CDR3 is CATREFSGVGEQYF. DNA of the CDR3: TGTGCCACTAGAGAGTTTAGCGGGGTTGGCGAGCAGTACTTC. The rearrangement uses TRBV27 and TRBJ2-7; 8 nucleotides line up with TRBD2. Germline CDR1 reads MNHEY; CDR2 reads SMNVEV (reference sequence). This CDR3 is 14 amino acids long. J lost 6 bases, V lost 10 bases, and 14 bases had no gene match.

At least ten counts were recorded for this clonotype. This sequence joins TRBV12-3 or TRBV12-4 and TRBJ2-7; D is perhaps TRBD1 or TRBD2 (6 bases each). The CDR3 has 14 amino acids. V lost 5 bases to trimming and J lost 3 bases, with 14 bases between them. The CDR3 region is CASSDLGGLYEQYF. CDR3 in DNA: TGTGCCAGCAGTGATTTGGGGGGCCTCTACGAGCAGTACTTC.

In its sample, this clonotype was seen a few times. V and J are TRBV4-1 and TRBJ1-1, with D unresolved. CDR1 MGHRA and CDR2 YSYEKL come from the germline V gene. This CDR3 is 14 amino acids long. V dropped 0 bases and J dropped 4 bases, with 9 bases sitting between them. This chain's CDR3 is CASSQEGFSTEAFF. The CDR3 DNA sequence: TGCGCCAGCAGCCAAGAGGGGTTTAGCACTGAAGCTTTCTTT.

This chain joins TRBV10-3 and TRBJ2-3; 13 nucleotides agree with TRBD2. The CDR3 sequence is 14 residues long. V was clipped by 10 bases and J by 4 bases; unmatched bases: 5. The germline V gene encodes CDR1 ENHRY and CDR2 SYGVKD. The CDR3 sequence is CATTSGGAPDTQYF. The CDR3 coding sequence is TGTGCCACAACTAGCGGGGGGGCCCCAGATACGCAGTATTTT.

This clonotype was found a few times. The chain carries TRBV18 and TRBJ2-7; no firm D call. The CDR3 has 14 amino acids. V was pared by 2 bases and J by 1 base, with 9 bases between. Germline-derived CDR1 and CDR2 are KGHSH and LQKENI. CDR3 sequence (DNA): TGTGCCAGCTCACCAGGGGTAGGATCCTACGAGCAGTACTTC. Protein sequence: CASSPGVGSYEQYF.

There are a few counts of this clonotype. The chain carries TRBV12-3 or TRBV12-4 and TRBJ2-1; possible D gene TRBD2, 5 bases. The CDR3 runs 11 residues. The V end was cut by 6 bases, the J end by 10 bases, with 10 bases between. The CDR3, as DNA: TGTGCCAGCAGACTCCGGGGAGAGCAGTTCTTC. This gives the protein CASRLRGEQFF.

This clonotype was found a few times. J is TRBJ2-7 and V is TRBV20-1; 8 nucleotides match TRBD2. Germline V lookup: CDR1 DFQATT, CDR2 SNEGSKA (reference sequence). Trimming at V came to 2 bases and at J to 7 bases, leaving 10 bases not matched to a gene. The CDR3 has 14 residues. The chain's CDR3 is CSARSPAGAGEQYF. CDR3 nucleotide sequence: TGCAGTGCTAGAAGCCCAGCGGGGGCGGGAGAGCAGTACTTC.

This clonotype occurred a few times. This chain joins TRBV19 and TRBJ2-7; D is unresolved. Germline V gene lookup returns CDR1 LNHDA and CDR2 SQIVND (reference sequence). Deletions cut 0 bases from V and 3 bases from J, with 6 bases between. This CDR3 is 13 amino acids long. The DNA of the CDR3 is TGTGCCAGTAGTATAGACCACAGCTACGAGCAGTACTTC. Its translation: CASSIDHSYEQYF.

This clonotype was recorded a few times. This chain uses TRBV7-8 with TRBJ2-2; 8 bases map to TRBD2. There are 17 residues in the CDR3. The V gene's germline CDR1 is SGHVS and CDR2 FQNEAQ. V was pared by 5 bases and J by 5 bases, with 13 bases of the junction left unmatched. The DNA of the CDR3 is TGTGCCAGCAGCCGACTCGCGGGGGGCGAGGATACCGGGGAGCTGTTTTTT. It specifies CASSRLAGGEDTGELFF. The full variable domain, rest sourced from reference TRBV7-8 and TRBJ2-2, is GAGVSQSPRYKVAKRGQDVALRCDPISGHVSLFWYQQALGQGPEFLTYFQNEAQLDKSGLPSDRFFAERPEGSVSTLKIQRTQQEDSAVYLCASSRLAGGEDTGELFFGEGSRLTVL.

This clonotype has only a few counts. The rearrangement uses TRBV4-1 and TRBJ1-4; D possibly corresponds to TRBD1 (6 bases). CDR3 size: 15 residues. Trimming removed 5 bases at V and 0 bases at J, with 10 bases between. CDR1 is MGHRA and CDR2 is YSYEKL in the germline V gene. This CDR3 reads CASSRQVATNEKLFF. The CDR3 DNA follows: TGCGCCAGCAGCAGACAGGTTGCAACTAATGAAAAACTGTTTTTT.

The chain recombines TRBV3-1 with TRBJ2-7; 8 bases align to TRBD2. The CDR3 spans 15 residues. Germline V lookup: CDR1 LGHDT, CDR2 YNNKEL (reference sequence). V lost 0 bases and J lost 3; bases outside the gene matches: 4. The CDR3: CASSQDPGGNYEQYF. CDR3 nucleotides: TGTGCCAGCAGCCAAGATCCGGGGGGGAACTACGAGCAGTACTTC.

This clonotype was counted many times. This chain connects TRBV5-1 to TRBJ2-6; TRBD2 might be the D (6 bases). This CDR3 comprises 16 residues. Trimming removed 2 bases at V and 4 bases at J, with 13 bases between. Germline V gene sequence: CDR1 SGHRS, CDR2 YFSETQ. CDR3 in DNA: TGCGCCAGCAGCTTCGATGGCGGGACGGGGGCCAACGTCCTGACTTTC. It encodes CASSFDGGTGANVLTF.

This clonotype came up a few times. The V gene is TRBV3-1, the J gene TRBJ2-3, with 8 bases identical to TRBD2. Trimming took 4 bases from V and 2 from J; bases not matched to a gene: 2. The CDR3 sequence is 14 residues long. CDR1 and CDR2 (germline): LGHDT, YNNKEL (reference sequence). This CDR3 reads CASSLSGNTDTQYF. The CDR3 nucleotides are TGTGCCAGCAGCCTTAGCGGGAACACAGATACGCAGTATTTT.